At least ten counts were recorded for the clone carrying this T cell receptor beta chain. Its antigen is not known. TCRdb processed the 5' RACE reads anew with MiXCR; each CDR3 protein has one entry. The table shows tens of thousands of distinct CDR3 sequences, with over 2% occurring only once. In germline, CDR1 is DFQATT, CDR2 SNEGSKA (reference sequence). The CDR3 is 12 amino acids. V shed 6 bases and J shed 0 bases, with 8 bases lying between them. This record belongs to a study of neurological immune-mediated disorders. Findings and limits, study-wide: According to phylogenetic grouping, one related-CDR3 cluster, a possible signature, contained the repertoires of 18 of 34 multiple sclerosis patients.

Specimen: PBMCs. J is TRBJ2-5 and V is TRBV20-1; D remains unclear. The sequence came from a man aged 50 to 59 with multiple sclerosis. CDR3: CSAQEYQETQYF. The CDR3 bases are TGCAGTGCCCAGGAGTACCAAGAGACCCAGTACTTC.